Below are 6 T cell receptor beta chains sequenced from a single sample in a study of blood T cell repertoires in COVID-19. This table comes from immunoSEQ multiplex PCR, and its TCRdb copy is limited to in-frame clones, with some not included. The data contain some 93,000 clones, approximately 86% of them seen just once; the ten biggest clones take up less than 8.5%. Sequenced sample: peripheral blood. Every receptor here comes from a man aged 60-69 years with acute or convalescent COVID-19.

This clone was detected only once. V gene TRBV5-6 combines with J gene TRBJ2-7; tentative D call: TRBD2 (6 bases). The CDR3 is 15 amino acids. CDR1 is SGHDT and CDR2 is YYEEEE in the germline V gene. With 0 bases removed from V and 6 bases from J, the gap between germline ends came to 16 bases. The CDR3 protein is CASSLVSGSGAEQYF. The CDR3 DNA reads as TGTGCCAGCAGCTTGGTTTCCGGGAGTGGAGCCGAGCAGTACTTC.

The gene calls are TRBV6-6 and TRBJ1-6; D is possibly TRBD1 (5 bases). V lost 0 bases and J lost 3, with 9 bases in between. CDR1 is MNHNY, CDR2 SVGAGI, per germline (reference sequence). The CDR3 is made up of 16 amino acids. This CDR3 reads CASSYSTEVYNSPLHF. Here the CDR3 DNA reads TGTGCCAGCAGTTACTCGACAGAAGTCTATAATTCACCCCTCCACTTT.

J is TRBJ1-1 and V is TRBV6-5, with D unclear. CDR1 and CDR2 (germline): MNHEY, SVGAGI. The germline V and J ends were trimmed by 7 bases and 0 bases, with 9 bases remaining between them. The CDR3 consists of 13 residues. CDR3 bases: TGTGCCAGCAAGAGGAGGATGAACACTGAAGCTTTCTTT. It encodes CASKRRMNTEAFF.

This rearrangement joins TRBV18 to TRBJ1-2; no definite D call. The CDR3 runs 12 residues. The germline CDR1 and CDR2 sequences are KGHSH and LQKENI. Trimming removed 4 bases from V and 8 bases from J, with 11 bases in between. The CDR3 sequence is CASSLQDRGYTF. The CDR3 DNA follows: TGTGCCAGCTCACTCCAGGATCGGGGCTACACCTTC. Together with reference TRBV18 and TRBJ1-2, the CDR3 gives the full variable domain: NAGVMQNPRHLVRRRGQEARLRCSPMKGHSHVYWYRQLPEEGLKFMVYLQKENIIDESGMPKERFSAEFPKEGPSILRIQQVVRGDSAAYFCASSLQDRGYTFGSGTRLTVV.

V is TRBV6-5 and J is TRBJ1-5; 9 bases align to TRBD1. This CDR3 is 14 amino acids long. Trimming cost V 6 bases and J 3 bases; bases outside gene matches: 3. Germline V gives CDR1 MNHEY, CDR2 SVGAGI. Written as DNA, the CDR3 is TGTGCCAGCAGGGGGACAGGGCACAATCAGCCCCAGCATTTT. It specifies CASRGTGHNQPQHF.

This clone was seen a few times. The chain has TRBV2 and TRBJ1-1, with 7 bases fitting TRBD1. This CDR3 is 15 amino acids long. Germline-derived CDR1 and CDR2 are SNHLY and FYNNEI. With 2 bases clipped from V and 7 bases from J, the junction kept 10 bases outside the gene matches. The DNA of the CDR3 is TGTGCCAGCAGTGAAAGGGGGCGTGGAGAGATTGAAGCTTTCTTT. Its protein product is CASSERGRGEIEAFF.